This T cell receptor (beta chain) was captured in a study of monozygotic twins with inflammatory bowel disease. The CDR3 has 14 residues. Looked up from germline, CDR1 is SQVTM and CDR2 is ANQGSEA. TCRdb reanalyzed the 5' RACE reads and collapses them to one entry per CDR3 protein, without DNA. In total, the table holds some 210,000 distinct CDR3 sequences. This chain joins TRBV29-1 and TRBJ2-5; absent DNA, TCRdb's TRBD2 call cannot be checked. The sample was blood. The sequence was obtained from a human donor with ulcerative colitis or Crohn's disease, or a healthy co-twin of an affected twin (not recorded which). The CDR3 protein is CSVEGSSGQETQYF.